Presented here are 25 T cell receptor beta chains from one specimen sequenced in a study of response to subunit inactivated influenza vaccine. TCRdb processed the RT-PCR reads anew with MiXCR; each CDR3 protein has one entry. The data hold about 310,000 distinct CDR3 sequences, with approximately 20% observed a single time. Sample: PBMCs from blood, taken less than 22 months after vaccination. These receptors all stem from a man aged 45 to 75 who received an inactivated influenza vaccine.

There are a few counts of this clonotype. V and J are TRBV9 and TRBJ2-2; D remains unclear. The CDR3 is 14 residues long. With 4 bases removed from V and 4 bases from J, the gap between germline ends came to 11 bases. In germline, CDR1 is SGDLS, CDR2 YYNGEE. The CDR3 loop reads CASSTLTGTGELFF. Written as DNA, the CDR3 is TGTGCCAGCAGCACCCTCACTGGCACCGGGGAGCTGTTTTTT.

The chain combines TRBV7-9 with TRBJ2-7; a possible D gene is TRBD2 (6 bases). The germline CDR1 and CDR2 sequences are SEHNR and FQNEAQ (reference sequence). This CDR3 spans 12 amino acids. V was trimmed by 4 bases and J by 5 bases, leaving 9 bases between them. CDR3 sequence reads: CASSYPGDEQYF. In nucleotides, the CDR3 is TGTGCCAGCAGCTACCCGGGGGACGAGCAGTACTTC.

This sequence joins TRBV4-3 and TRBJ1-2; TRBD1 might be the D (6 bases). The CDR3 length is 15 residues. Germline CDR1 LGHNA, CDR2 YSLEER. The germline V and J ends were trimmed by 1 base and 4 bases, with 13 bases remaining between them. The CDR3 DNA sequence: TGCGCCAGCAGCCAAGTCCTACAGGGCGGCTATGGCTACACCTTC. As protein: CASSQVLQGGYGYTF.

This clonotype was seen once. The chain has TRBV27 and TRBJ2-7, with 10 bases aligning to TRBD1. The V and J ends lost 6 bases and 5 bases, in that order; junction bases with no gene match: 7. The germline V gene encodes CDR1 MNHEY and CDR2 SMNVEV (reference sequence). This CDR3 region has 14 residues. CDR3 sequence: CASSPGTGVHEQYF. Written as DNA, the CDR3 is TGTGCCAGCAGCCCCGGGACAGGGGTCCACGAGCAGTACTTC.

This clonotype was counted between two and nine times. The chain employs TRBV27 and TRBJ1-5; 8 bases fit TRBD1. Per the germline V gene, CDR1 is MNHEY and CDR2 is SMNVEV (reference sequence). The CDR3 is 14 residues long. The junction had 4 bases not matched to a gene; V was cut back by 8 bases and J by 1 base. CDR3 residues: CASGRTGSNQPQHF. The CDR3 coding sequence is TGTGCCAGCGGCCGGACAGGGAGCAATCAGCCCCAGCATTTT.

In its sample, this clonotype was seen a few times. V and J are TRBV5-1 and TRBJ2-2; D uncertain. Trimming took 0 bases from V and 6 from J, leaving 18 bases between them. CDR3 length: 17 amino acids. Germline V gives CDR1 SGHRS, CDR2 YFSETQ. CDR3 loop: CASSLGHYNKDAGELFF. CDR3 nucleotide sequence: TGCGCCAGCAGCTTGGGTCACTATAATAAGGACGCCGGGGAGCTGTTTTTT.

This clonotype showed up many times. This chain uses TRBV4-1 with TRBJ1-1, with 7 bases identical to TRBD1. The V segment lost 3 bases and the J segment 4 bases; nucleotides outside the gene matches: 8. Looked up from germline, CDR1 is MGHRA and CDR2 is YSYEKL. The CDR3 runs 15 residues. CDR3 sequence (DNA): TGCGCCAGCAGCCATACTGACAGGGTAGGCACTGAAGCTTTCTTT. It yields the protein CASSHTDRVGTEAFF.

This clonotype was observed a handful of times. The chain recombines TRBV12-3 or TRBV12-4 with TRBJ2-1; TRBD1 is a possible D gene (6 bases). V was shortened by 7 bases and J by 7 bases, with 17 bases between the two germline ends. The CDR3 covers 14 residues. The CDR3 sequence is CASNPRGTRNEQFF. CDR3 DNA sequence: TGTGCCAGCAATCCGAGGGGGACCCGTAATGAGCAGTTCTTC.

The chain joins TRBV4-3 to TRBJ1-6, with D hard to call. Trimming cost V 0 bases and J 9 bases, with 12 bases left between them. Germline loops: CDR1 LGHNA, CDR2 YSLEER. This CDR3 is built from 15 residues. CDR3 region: CASSQDRGTGSPLHF. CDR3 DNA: TGCGCCAGCAGCCAAGATCGTGGCACCGGTTCACCCCTCCACTTT.

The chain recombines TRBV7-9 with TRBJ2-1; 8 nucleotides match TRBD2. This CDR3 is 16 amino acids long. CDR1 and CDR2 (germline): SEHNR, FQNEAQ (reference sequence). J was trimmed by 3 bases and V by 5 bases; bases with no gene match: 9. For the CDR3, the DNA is TGTGCCAGCAGCCCCCCAAGCGGGAGCCTCTACAATGAGCAGTTCTTC. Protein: CASSPPSGSLYNEQFF. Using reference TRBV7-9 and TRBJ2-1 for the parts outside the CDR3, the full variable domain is DTGVSQNPRHKITKRGQNVTFRCDPISEHNRLYWYRQTLGQGPEFLTYFQNEAQLEKSRLLSDRFSAERPKGSFSTLEIQRTEQGDSAMYLCASSPPSGSLYNEQFFGPGTRLTVL.

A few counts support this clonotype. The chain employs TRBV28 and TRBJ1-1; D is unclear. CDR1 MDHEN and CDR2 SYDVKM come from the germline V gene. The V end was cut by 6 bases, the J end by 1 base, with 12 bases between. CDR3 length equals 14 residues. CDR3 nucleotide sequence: TGTGCCAGCAGGCCCCATGAGCCGAACACTGAAGCTTTCTTT. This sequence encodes CASRPHEPNTEAFF.

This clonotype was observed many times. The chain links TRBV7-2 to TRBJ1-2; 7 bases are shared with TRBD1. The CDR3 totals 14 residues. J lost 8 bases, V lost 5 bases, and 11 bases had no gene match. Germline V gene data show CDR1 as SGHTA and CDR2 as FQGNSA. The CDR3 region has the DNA TGTGCCAGCAGCCCCGCCGGCAGGGGGTACGGCTACACCTTC. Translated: CASSPAGRGYGYTF.

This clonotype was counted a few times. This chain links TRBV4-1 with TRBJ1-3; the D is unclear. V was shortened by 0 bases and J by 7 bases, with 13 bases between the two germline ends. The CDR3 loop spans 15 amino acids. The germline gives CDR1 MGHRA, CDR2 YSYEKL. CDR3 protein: CASSQDSQRPNTIYF. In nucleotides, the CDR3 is TGCGCCAGCAGCCAAGATAGCCAGCGACCCAACACCATATATTTT.

For the CDR3, the DNA is TGTGCCAGCAGCGCTTTCCCCTACTCGGCGAGGGGGGCAGATACGCAGTATTTT. The encoded protein is CASSAFPYSARGADTQYF. The rearrangement uses TRBV7-6 and TRBJ2-3; D is possibly TRBD1 or TRBD2 (6 bases each). The V gene lost 5 bases and the J gene lost 4 bases, with 25 bases spanning the gap. In germline, CDR1 is SGHVS, CDR2 FNYEAQ. CDR3 length equals 18 residues.

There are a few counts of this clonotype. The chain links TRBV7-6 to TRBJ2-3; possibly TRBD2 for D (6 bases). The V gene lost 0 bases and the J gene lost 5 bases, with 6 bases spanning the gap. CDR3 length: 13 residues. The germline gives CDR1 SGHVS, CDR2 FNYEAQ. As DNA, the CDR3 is TGTGCCAGCAGCTTAGCCGGGGGAGATACGCAGTATTTT. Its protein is CASSLAGGDTQYF.

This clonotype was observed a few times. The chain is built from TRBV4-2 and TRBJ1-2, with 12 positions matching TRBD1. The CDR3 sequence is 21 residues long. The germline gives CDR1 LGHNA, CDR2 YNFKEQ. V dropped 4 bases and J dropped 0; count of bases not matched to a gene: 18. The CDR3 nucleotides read TGTGCCAGCAGCCCTCCTTTTTTGGGACAGGGGGCGAAATCACCTAACTATGGCTACACCTTC. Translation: CASSPPFLGQGAKSPNYGYTF.

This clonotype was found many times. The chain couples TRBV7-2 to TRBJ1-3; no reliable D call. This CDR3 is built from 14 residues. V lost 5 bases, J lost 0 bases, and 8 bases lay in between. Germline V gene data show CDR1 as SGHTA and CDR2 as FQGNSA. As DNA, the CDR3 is TGTGCCAGCAGCCCTGGTTTCTCTGGAAACACCATATATTTT. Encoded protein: CASSPGFSGNTIYF.

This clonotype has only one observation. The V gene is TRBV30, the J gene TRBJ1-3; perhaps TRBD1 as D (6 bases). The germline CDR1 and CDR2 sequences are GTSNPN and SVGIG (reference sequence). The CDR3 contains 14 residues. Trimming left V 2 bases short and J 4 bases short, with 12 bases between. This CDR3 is CAWSRGASGNTIYF. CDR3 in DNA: TGTGCCTGGAGTCGGGGGGCGAGCGGAAACACCATATATTTT.

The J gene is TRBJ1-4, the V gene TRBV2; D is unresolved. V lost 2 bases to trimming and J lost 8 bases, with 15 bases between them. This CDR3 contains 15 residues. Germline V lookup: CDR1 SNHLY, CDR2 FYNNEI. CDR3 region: CASSETRVQREKLFF. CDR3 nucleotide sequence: TGTGCCAGCAGTGAAACTCGGGTACAACGGGAAAAACTGTTTTTT.

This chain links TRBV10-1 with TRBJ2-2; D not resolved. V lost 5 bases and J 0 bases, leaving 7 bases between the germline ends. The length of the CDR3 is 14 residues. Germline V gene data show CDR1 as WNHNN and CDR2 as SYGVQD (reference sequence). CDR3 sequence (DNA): TGCGCCAGCAGTTATGAGCCGAACACCGGGGAGCTGTTTTTT. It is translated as CASSYEPNTGELFF.

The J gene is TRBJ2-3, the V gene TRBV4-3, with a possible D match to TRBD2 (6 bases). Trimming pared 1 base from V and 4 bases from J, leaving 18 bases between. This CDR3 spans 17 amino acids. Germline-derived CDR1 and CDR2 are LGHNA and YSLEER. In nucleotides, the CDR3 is TGCGCCAGCAGCCAAGTTACGTCTGCGTGGGGGGCAGATACGCAGTATTTT. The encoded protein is CASSQVTSAWGADTQYF.

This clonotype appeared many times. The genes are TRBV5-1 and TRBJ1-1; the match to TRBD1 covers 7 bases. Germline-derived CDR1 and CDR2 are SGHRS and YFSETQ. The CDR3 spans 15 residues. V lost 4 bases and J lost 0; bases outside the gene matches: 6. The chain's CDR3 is CASSVGGTVNTEAFF. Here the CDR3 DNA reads TGCGCCAGCAGCGTGGGCGGGACAGTGAACACTGAAGCTTTCTTT.

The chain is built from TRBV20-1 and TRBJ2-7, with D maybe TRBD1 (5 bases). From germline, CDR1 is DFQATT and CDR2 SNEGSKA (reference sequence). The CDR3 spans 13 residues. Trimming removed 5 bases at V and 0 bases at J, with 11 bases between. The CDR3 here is CSAQSGYSYEQYF. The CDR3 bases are TGCAGTGCTCAGTCAGGGTACTCCTACGAGCAGTACTTC.

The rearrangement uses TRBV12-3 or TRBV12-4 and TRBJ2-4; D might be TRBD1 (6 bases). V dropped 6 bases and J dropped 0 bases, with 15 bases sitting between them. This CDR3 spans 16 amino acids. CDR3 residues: CASSPGQLGAKNIQYF. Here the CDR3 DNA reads TGTGCCAGCAGCCCCGGACAGCTCGGAGCCAAAAACATTCAGTACTTC.

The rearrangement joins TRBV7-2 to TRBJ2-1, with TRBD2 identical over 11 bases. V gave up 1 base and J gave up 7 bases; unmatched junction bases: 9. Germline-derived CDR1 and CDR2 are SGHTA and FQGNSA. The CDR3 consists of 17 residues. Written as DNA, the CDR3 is TGTGCCAGCAGCTTAGTTCCTAGCGGGGGGAGAGGAAATGAGCAGTTCTTC. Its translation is CASSLVPSGGRGNEQFF.